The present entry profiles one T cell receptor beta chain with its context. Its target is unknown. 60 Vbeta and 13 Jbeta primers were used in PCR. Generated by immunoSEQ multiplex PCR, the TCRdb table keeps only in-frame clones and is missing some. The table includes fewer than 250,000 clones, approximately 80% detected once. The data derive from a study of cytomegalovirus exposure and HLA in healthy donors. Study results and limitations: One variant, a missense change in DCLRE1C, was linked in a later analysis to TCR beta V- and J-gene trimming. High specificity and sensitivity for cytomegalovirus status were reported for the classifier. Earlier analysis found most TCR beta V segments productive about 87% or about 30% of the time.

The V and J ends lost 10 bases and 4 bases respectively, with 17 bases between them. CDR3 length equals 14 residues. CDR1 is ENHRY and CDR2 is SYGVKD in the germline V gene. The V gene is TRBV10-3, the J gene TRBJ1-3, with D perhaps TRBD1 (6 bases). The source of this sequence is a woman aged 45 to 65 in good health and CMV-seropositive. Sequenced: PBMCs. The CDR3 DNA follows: TGTGCCACCGCGCGGGCAGGGGCAGGAAACACCATATATTTT. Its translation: CATARAGAGNTIYF.